Listed below are T cell receptor beta chains from one sample, sequenced in a study of blood T cell repertoires in COVID-19. Repertoires were generated with immunoSEQ multiplex PCR, while TCRdb's copy carries only in-frame clones and drops some. Of over 50,000 clones listed, over 75% were seen once; the top ten hold 7.8%. Sequenced material: peripheral blood. Receptors originate from a man aged 45 to 65 with active COVID-19. The CDR3 runs from the conserved cysteine through the conserved F or W. The D gene is left open where the match is weak. Size is stated for part of the rows, as once, few or many counts, or as a class when the clone is expanded.

cdr3_aa cdr3_nt d_call clone_size j_call v_call
CASSLVNEQYF TGTGCCAGCAGCTTGGTAAACGAGCAGTACTTC . . TRBJ2-7 TRBV5-8
CAITDRVVTGNTIYF TGTGCCATCACGGACAGGGTTGTTACCGGAAACACCATATATTTT TRBD1 . TRBJ1-3 TRBV10-3
CASSPGTANSYEQYF TGCGCCAGCAGCCCCGGGACTGCAAATTCCTACGAGCAGTACTTC . . TRBJ2-7 TRBV5-1
CASSRGGEGGPEQYF TGCGCCAGCAGCCGCGGGGGAGAGGGAGGGCCCGAGCAGTACTTC TRBD2 . TRBJ2-7 TRBV5-1
CASSLGATGFDNQPQHF TGTGCCAGCAGCTTAGGCGCCACAGGGTTTGACAATCAGCCCCAGCATTTT . . TRBJ1-5 TRBV11-2
CSGGTAETQYF TGCAGCGGGGGGACAGCAGAGACCCAGTACTTC TRBD1 . TRBJ2-5 TRBV29-1
CASSRNGGRPNNSPLHF TGTGCCAGCAGCCGTAACGGGGGGAGGCCCAATAATTCACCCCTCCACTTT . . TRBJ1-6 TRBV7-8
CASSRQGLANTEAFF TGTGCCAGCAGTCGACAGGGTCTTGCGAACACTGAAGCTTTCTTT TRBD1 . TRBJ1-1 TRBV14
CASSQVGRPSTDTQYF TGTGCCAGCAGCCAGGTGGGGCGGCCGAGCACAGATACGCAGTATTTT . . TRBJ2-3 TRBV2
CASSQDSEAGVYNEQFF TGTGCCAGCAGCCAAGATTCAGAGGCGGGAGTTTACAATGAGCAGTTCTTC TRBD2 . TRBJ2-1 TRBV4-2
CASRTGRDEQYF TGCGCCAGCAGGACAGGTAGAGACGAGCAGTACTTC . . TRBJ2-7 TRBV10-1
CASSRGTSGAGNIQYF TGTGCCAGCAGTAGGGGGACTAGCGGGGCCGGGAACATTCAGTACTTC TRBD2 . TRBJ2-4 TRBV27
CASSTRDRPYTF TGTGCCAGCAGTACTCGGGACAGGCCCTACACCTTC TRBD1 . TRBJ1-2 TRBV12-3/TRBV12-4
CASSYYGGQGTDEQFF TGTGCCAGCAGCTATTACGGGGGACAGGGAACCGATGAGCAGTTCTTC TRBD1 . TRBJ2-1 TRBV5-5
CASRYTGARGGYTF TGTGCCAGCAGATACACAGGGGCGCGGGGTGGCTACACCTTC TRBD1 . TRBJ1-2 TRBV6-2/TRBV6-3
CASSENTPSSGNTIYF TGCGCCAGCAGTGAAAACACCCCGTCATCTGGAAACACCATATATTTT . . TRBJ1-3 TRBV10-2
CASSLSNGDTSYNEQFF TGTGCCAGCAGTTTATCGAATGGGGACACTTCCTACAATGAGCAGTTCTTC . . TRBJ2-1 TRBV27
CASSPWTSGKETQYF TGTGCCAGCAGTCCCTGGACTAGCGGGAAGGAGACCCAGTACTTC TRBD2 . TRBJ2-5 TRBV28
CSASLTSGRYEQYF TGCAGTGCTAGTCTGACTAGCGGGAGGTACGAGCAGTACTTC TRBD2 . TRBJ2-7 TRBV20-1
CASSPSGVREKLFF TGTGCCAGCAGCCCTAGTGGCGTCCGGGAAAAACTGTTTTTT . . TRBJ1-4 TRBV5-8
CASRRDRVETQYF TGTGCCAGCAGAAGGGACAGGGTGGAGACCCAGTACTTC TRBD1 . TRBJ2-5 TRBV6-5
CATSRLAGGVQETQYF TGTGCCACCAGCAGACTAGCGGGGGGAGTCCAAGAGACCCAGTACTTC TRBD2 . TRBJ2-5 TRBV15
CASSSPRGRDIQYF TGTGCCAGCAGTTCCCCTAGGGGGCGGGACATTCAGTACTTC TRBD1 . TRBJ2-4 TRBV28
CASSLAGQLSYYGYTF TGTGCCAGTAGCTTAGCGGGGCAGCTATCTTACTATGGCTACACCTTC . once TRBJ1-2 TRBV7-8
CASSLGLAGGREWQFF TGTGCCAGCAGCTTAGGGCTGGCGGGAGGGCGCGAATGGCAGTTCTTC TRBD2 . TRBJ2-1 TRBV7-2
CASGESRGGGFGYTF TGTGCCAGCGGGGAAAGCAGAGGGGGTGGATTTGGCTACACCTTC . . TRBJ1-2 TRBV28
CASSLPTGARETQYF TGTGCCAGCAGTTTACCCACAGGGGCCAGAGAGACCCAGTACTTC TRBD1 . TRBJ2-5 TRBV28
CASSPGTLSNQPQHF TGTGCCAGCAGCCCCGGGACACTTAGCAATCAGCCCCAGCATTTT . . TRBJ1-5 TRBV14
CASSRTGEKNIQYF TGTGCCAGCAGCAGGACAGGGGAGAAAAACATTCAGTACTTC TRBD1 . TRBJ2-4 TRBV28
CASSKALVTSVKNIQYF TGTGCCAGCAGTAAAGCACTAGTTACCTCGGTCAAAAACATTCAGTACTTC . . TRBJ2-4 TRBV27
CASSLGTGGVIGQFF TGTGCCAGCAGCTTAGGGACAGGGGGTGTGATTGGGCAGTTCTTC TRBD1 . TRBJ2-1 TRBV5-6
CASSTRQGDEQYF TGTGCCAGCAGCACCCGACAGGGTGACGAGCAGTACTTC TRBD1 . TRBJ2-7 TRBV3-1/TRBV3-2
CASRGGGSSYEQYF TGTGCCAGCAGGGGAGGCGGGAGCTCCTACGAGCAGTACTTC TRBD2 few TRBJ2-7 TRBV27
CASSPQGKTIYF TGTGCCAGCAGCCCCCAGGGAAAGACCATATATTTT . once TRBJ1-3 TRBV7-2
CASSPLDSALSYEQYF TGTGCCAGCAGTCCTCTTGACAGCGCTCTCTCCTACGAGCAGTACTTC . . TRBJ2-7 TRBV28
CASIFRLSSGNTIYF TGTGCCAGCATCTTCAGGTTGAGCTCTGGAAACACCATATATTTT . once TRBJ1-3 TRBV28
CASSFGLAGGSYNEQFF TGTGCCAGCAGCTTCGGACTAGCGGGAGGGTCCTACAATGAGCAGTTCTTC TRBD2 . TRBJ2-1 TRBV7-9
CASSEGQGYQETQYF TGTGCCAGCAGTGAAGGACAGGGGTACCAAGAGACCCAGTACTTC TRBD1 . TRBJ2-5 TRBV6-1
CASSQGDFGGVTQYF TGTGCCAGCAGCCAAGGGGATTTCGGGGGAGTTACGCAGTATTTT . . TRBJ2-3 TRBV3-1/TRBV3-2
CASSYGTGGTDTQYF TGCGCCAGCAGCTACGGGACAGGGGGCACAGATACGCAGTATTTT TRBD1 . TRBJ2-3 TRBV5-1
CASKLGQTYEQYF TGTGCCAGTAAATTGGGACAAACCTACGAGCAGTACTTC . . TRBJ2-7 TRBV25-1
CASSQVGTGRTEAFF TGCGCCAGCAGCCAAGTGGGGACAGGACGAACTGAAGCTTTCTTT TRBD1 . TRBJ1-1 TRBV4-1
CASSSRVRGDNSPLHF TGTGCCAGCAGCTCACGGGTCAGGGGAGATAATTCACCCCTCCACTTT . few TRBJ1-6 TRBV7-8
CASRLSQREWYEQFF TGTGCCAGCAGATTAAGCCAGCGGGAGTGGTATGAGCAGTTCTTC TRBD2 . TRBJ2-1 TRBV5-5
CASSYSPELNTEAFF TGTGCCAGCAGTTACTCCCCGGAGTTGAACACTGAAGCTTTCTTT . . TRBJ1-1 TRBV6-5
CASSFGGGYTF TGTGCCAGCAGTTTCGGGGGTGGCTACACCTTC . few TRBJ1-2 TRBV28
CASSAWDRTYGYEQYF TGTGCCAGCAGTGCATGGGACAGAACCTATGGGTACGAGCAGTACTTC TRBD1 . TRBJ2-7 TRBV27
CASSKVSYGYTF TGTGCCAGCAGCAAAGTTTCTTATGGCTACACCTTC . . TRBJ1-2 TRBV21-1
CASSSPGGNQPQHF TGTGCCAGCAGTTCCCCAGGGGGCAATCAGCCCCAGCATTTT . . TRBJ1-5 TRBV28
CASSATSGATGELFF TGTGCCAGCAGCGCCACTAGCGGGGCCACCGGGGAGCTGTTTTTT TRBD2 . TRBJ2-2 TRBV9
CASSSGTAAEAFF TGTGCCAGCAGCTCCGGGACAGCGGCTGAAGCTTTCTTT TRBD1 . TRBJ1-1 TRBV7-9